The 23 T cell receptor beta chains listed next were all sequenced from one sample in a study of OX40 agonist ivuxolimab in advanced cancers. The library was built by means of the immunoSEQ multiplex PCR assay. As stored in TCRdb, this immuneACCESS dataset retains in-frame rearrangements with V and J assigned. A fraction of the clones does not appear; measured against another copy, unresolved V genes explain less than half of the discrepancy, and the remainder lacks a known reason. The sample profile shows some 67,000 clones; about four fifths of them were found once. The ten largest clonotypes hold 5.5% of the sample. The source material was CD4+ or CD8+ T cells sorted from blood, sampled in a trial of the OX40 agonist ivuxolimab. Every receptor here comes from an adult with an advanced solid tumor such as melanoma, head and neck, liver or kidney cancer.

This clone came up once. This chain links TRBV7-6 with TRBJ2-1, with TRBD2 matching over 12 bases. The CDR3 is 18 amino acids. CDR1 is SGHVS, CDR2 FNYEAQ, per germline. The J segment lost 3 bases and the V segment lost 4 bases, leaving 10 bases of the junction unmatched. The CDR3 is CASSSSGLAGSSYNEQFF. The DNA of the CDR3 is TGTGCCAGCAGCTCAAGCGGACTAGCGGGATCAAGCTACAATGAGCAGTTCTTC.

The chain combines TRBV19 with TRBJ2-5; tentative D call: TRBD1 (6 bases). The CDR3 spans 16 residues. Germline V lookup: CDR1 LNHDA, CDR2 SQIVND (reference sequence). V was shortened by 9 bases and J by 0 bases, with 20 bases between the two germline ends. DNA of the CDR3: TGTGCCAGAGCTACGGCAGGGACACCCTACCAAGAGACCCAGTACTTC. It yields the protein CARATAGTPYQETQYF.

The chain combines TRBV27 with TRBJ2-1, with TRBD1 identical over 7 bases. The germline CDR1 and CDR2 sequences are MNHEY and SMNVEV (reference sequence). The junction had 5 bases not matched to a gene; V was cut back by 4 bases and J by 8 bases. The CDR3 has 13 amino acids. DNA for the CDR3: TGTGCCAGCAGTTCACACAGGGGTTATGAGCAGTTCTTC. Amino acid sequence: CASSSHRGYEQFF.

The rearrangement joins TRBV9 to TRBJ2-7; D is perhaps TRBD2 (6 bases). The CDR3 covers 16 residues. V lost 0 bases to trimming and J lost 2 bases, with 15 bases between them. Germline assignment: CDR1 SGDLS and CDR2 YYNGEE. CDR3 coding DNA: TGTGCCAGCAGCGTAGCTTCGGGGGTAACCACCTACGAGCAGTACTTC. Translation gives CASSVASGVTTYEQYF.

The rearrangement joins TRBV5-6 to TRBJ2-7, with D possibly TRBD1 on 7 matching bases. CDR1 SGHDT and CDR2 YYEEEE come from the germline V gene. The V end was cut by 6 bases, the J end by 7 bases, with 17 bases between. This CDR3 contains 13 residues. CDR3 region: CASTLGGAGEQYV. DNA of the CDR3: TGTGCCAGCACCCTAGGGGGCGCGGGGGAGCAGTACGTC.

The V call is TRBV10-1, the J call TRBJ1-1; a possible D gene is TRBD1 (5 bases). Germline V lookup: CDR1 WNHNN, CDR2 SYGVQD (reference sequence). The CDR3 totals 15 residues. Deletions cut 6 bases from V and 1 base from J, with 15 bases between. The CDR3 nucleotides are TGCGCCAGCAGCCTCGGAGGGACGGGGAACACTGAAGCTTTCTTT. This gives the protein CASSLGGTGNTEAFF.

The chain uses TRBV20-1 and TRBJ2-5, with D unclear. Trimming took off 3 bases at V and 5 bases at J, with 4 bases between the two ends. Germline loops: CDR1 DFQATT, CDR2 SNEGSKA (reference sequence). CDR3 size: 10 residues. CDR3 sequence (DNA): TGCAGTGCTAGGTTGGAGACCCAGTACTTC. The encoded protein is CSARLETQYF.

The chain couples TRBV29-1 to TRBJ1-1; 8 positions match TRBD1. From germline, CDR1 is SQVTM and CDR2 ANQGSEA. Trimming cost V 7 bases and J 0 bases; bases outside gene matches: 22. CDR3 length: 19 amino acids. The CDR3 nucleotides read TGCAGCGCCGGGGGGGTAAGACAGGGGAACTTGGCGATGAACACTGAAGCTTTCTTT. This codes for CSAGGVRQGNLAMNTEAFF.

This clone came up a few times. The chain couples TRBV5-8 to TRBJ2-7; 9 nucleotides match TRBD2. This CDR3 is built from 15 residues. CDR1 is SGHTS, CDR2 YDEGEE, per germline. Trimming at V came to 0 bases and at J to 4 bases, leaving 5 bases not matched to a gene. The CDR3 region is CASSLGLAARYEQYF. For the CDR3, the DNA is TGTGCCAGCAGCTTGGGACTAGCGGCACGGTACGAGCAGTACTTC.

The rearrangement links TRBV7-6 to TRBJ1-1; D not certain. Germline-derived CDR1 and CDR2 are SGHVS and FNYEAQ. V was shortened by 1 base and J by 11 bases, with 14 bases between the two germline ends. The CDR3 contains 13 residues. Here the CDR3 DNA reads TGTGCCAGCAGCTTAGTCAGTCGCGGGCGGGCTTTCTTT. Translated: CASSLVSRGRAFF.

About this clone: At one end the junction does not follow the germline gene, possibly because of a read error. The chain joins TRBV20-1 to TRBJ1-1; D is undetermined. Germline V gene sequence: CDR1 DFQATT, CDR2 SNEGSKA (reference sequence). The CDR3 sequence is 10 residues long. CDR3 in DNA: TGCAGTGCTAGAGGCTCCGTGGCCATTTTT. It codes for CSARGSVAIF.

The chain links TRBV5-1 to TRBJ2-7, with TRBD1 matching over 7 bases. Germline loops: CDR1 SGHRS, CDR2 YFSETQ. The CDR3 has 15 residues. Losses at the gene ends were 0 bases for V and 5 bases for J; bases not matched to a gene: 8. The CDR3 region is CASSLEGQGDDEQYV. DNA for the CDR3: TGCGCCAGCAGCTTGGAGGGGCAGGGGGATGACGAGCAGTACGTC.

The chain carries TRBV2 and TRBJ1-2; perhaps TRBD1 as D (6 bases). There are 13 residues in the CDR3. CDR1 is SNHLY and CDR2 is FYNNEI in the germline V gene. V lost 1 base and J lost 8, with 11 bases in between. The CDR3 nucleotides are TGTGCCAGCAGTGAAGACAGGGTGTGGGGCTACACCTTC. Its protein product is CASSEDRVWGYTF.

CDR3 bases: TGTGCCACCAGCGGACGGGACTACAATGAGCAGTTCTTC. Encoded protein: CATSGRDYNEQFF. The V gene is TRBV15, the J gene TRBJ2-1; D is perhaps TRBD2 (5 bases). V gave up 5 bases and J gave up 3 bases, with 8 bases separating them. Germline loops: CDR1 LNHNV, CDR2 YYDKDF (reference sequence). The CDR3 runs to 13 residues.

The chain has TRBV19 and TRBJ2-5, with a possible D match to TRBD2 (5 bases). Germline V gene data show CDR1 as LNHDA and CDR2 as SQIVND (reference sequence). The CDR3 loop spans 15 amino acids. V was shortened by 3 bases and J by 1 base, with 12 bases between the two germline ends. The chain's CDR3 is CASSIGDSPQETQYF. In DNA, the CDR3 is TGTGCCAGTAGTATCGGGGATAGCCCCCAAGAGACCCAGTACTTC.

The chain combines TRBV5-1 with TRBJ2-5; TRBD2 aligns across 7 bases. CDR1 and CDR2 (germline): SGHRS, YFSETQ. Losses at the gene ends were 2 bases for V and 5 bases for J; bases not matched to a gene: 12. This CDR3 is 16 amino acids long. The CDR3 spells CASSFAAGALRETQYF. The CDR3 nucleotides read TGCGCCAGCAGCTTCGCGGCGGGAGCGCTAAGGGAGACCCAGTACTTC. The full variable domain, completed using reference TRBV5-1 and TRBJ2-5, is KAGVTQTPRYLIKTRGQQVTLSCSPISGHRSVSWYQQTPGQGLQFLFEYFSETQRNKGNFPGRFSGRQFSNSRSEMNVSTLELGDSALYLCASSFAAGALRETQYFGPGTRLLVL.

This clone has only one observation. This rearrangement joins TRBV7-2 to TRBJ1-5; D perhaps matches TRBD1 (5 bases). CDR3 length: 13 amino acids. With 4 bases removed from V and 10 bases from J, the gap between germline ends came to 14 bases. The germline CDR1 and CDR2 sequences are SGHTA and FQGNSA. This CDR3 reads CASSSYKQGPQHF. For the CDR3, the DNA is TGTGCCAGCAGCTCCTACAAGCAGGGACCCCAGCATTTT. Full variable domain (remainder filled in from reference TRBV7-2 and TRBJ1-5): GAGVSQSPSNKVTEKGKDVELRCDPISGHTALYWYRQSLGQGLEFLIYFQGNSAPDKSGLPSDRFSAERTGGSVSTLTIQRTQQEDSAVYLCASSSYKQGPQHFGDGTRLSIL.

This chain uses TRBV5-1 with TRBJ2-5; the D gene is possibly TRBD2 (7 bases). The germline V and J ends were trimmed by 5 bases and 4 bases, with 15 bases remaining between them. The CDR3 runs to 14 residues. Germline V CDR1 and CDR2: SGHRS, YFSETQ. The CDR3, as DNA: TGCGCCAGCAGTTCCCCGGGGGGCGGAGAGACCCAGTACTTC. This sequence encodes CASSSPGGGETQYF.

Judged by abundance, this clone is medium-sized. J is TRBJ1-5 and V is TRBV28; 7 nucleotides match TRBD1. CDR3 length equals 13 residues. With V trimmed by 8 bases and J by 4 bases, 5 bases remained unmatched. Germline V gene data show CDR1 as MDHEN and CDR2 as SYDVKM. As DNA, the CDR3 is TGTGCCAGCCAATACAGGGGTAATCAGCCCCAGCATTTT. Its translation: CASQYRGNQPQHF.

In its sample, this clone was seen once. The V call is TRBV2, the J call TRBJ2-3, with 8 bases lining up with TRBD1. V was pared by 1 base and J by 6 bases, with 12 bases of the junction left unmatched. CDR1 SNHLY and CDR2 FYNNEI come from the germline V gene. CDR3 size: 17 residues. The CDR3: CASSEGWVRGPVDTQYF. CDR3 nucleotides: TGTGCCAGCAGTGAAGGGTGGGTCAGGGGGCCCGTGGATACGCAGTATTTT. Filled out from reference TRBV2 and TRBJ2-3, the complete variable domain reads EPEVTQTPSHQVTQMGQEVILRCVPISNHLYFYWYRQILGQKVEFLVSFYNNEISEKSEIFDDQFSVERPDGSNFTLKIRSTKLEDSAMYFCASSEGWVRGPVDTQYFGPGTRLTVL.

This rearrangement joins TRBV7-2 to TRBJ2-1; TRBD2 agrees at 14 bases. The CDR3 consists of 14 residues. V lost 4 bases to trimming and J lost 9 bases; unmatched junction nucleotides: 2. Germline-derived CDR1 and CDR2 are SGHTA and FQGNSA. CDR3 nucleotide sequence: TGTGCCAGCAGCTCGGGACTAGCGGGAGTTGAGCAGTTCTTC. This translates into CASSSGLAGVEQFF.

The chain carries TRBV21-1 and TRBJ2-1; TRBD2 is taken as the D call from the table, unchecked against the DNA. TRBV21-1 corresponds to a pseudogene. The CDR3 is 16 residues long. CDR3 bases: TGTGCCAGCAGCGCCTACCCGGGACTAGCTCCGGTTGAGCAGTTCTTC. Its protein is CASSAYPGLAPVEQFF.

The sample holds a few counts of this clone. Other nucleotide sequences in the sample specify the same CDR3. The V call is TRBV7-9, the J call TRBJ1-5; D ambiguous. This CDR3 has 13 amino acids. Germline V gene lookup returns CDR1 SEHNR and CDR2 FQNEAQ (reference sequence). V lost 2 bases and J 1 base, leaving 3 bases between the germline ends. This CDR3 reads CASSLTSNQPQHF. Written as DNA, the CDR3 is TGTGCCAGCAGCTTAACCAGCAATCAGCCCCAGCATTTT. Using reference TRBV7-9 and TRBJ1-5 for the parts outside the CDR3, the full variable domain is DTGVSQNPRHKITKRGQNVTFRCDPISEHNRLYWYRQTLGQGPEFLTYFQNEAQLEKSRLLSDRFSAERPKGSFSTLEIQRTEQGDSAMYLCASSLTSNQPQHFGDGTRLSIL.